A single sample gave rise to the 31 T cell receptor beta chains below, sequenced in a study of spatial heterogeneity in lung cancer. As to time point: sample taken at primary tumor resection. TCRdb independently ran MiXCR on the 5' RACE reads; one entry per CDR3 protein. This sample has about 48,000 distinct CDR3 sequences, with approximately 5% found just once. Here the sequenced sample was PBMCs, taken at surgery. The receptors stem from a male donor with early-stage non-small cell lung cancer.

This clonotype was detected a few times. This sequence joins TRBV28 and TRBJ2-1; 11 positions match TRBD2. Trimming at V came to 3 bases and at J to 0 bases, leaving 7 bases not matched to a gene. The CDR3 runs 18 residues. The V gene's germline CDR1 is MDHEN and CDR2 SYDVKM. The CDR3 sequence is CASSFRTSGRSSYNEQFF. CDR3 DNA: TGTGCCAGCAGTTTCCGGACTAGCGGGCGAAGCTCCTACAATGAGCAGTTCTTC.

With respect to this clonotype: This sequence may be a read error, since a much larger clone differs from it by one base. This chain uses TRBV5-1 with TRBJ1-2; D remains ambiguous. The germline gives CDR1 SGHRS, CDR2 YFSETQ. This CDR3 region has 13 residues. In nucleotides, the CDR3 is TGCGTCAGCAGCTTGCAGGTTAACTGGGGCTACACCTTC. It encodes CVSSLQVNWGYTF.

The chain has TRBV7-2 and TRBJ2-5; D is unclear. Trimming removed 3 bases from V and 5 bases from J, with 13 bases in between. Looked up from germline, CDR1 is SGHTA and CDR2 is FQGNSA. The CDR3 contains 14 residues. The CDR3 spells CASSFAVVRETQYF. The DNA of the CDR3 is TGTGCCAGCAGCTTTGCGGTAGTTAGGGAGACCCAGTACTTC.

Ten or more counts support this clonotype. This rearrangement joins TRBV5-5 to TRBJ1-5, with TRBD1 matching 10 bases. The CDR3 covers 14 residues. CDR1 SGHKS and CDR2 YYEKEE come from the germline V gene (reference sequence). Trimming cost V 0 bases and J 10 bases; bases outside gene matches: 4. CDR3 sequence reads: CASSLGTGGTPQHF. In DNA form, the CDR3 reads TGTGCCAGCAGCTTGGGGACAGGGGGTACTCCCCAGCATTTT.

This clonotype has a count of ten or more. This likely comes from a read error, as the CDR3 has no conserved phenylalanine or tryptophan at its end. J is TRBJ2-7 and V is TRBV11-2, with D possibly matching TRBD1 (7 bases). The CDR3 extends over 14 amino acids. Per germline, CDR1 SGHAT and CDR2 FQNNGV. The germline V and J ends were trimmed by 5 bases and 6 bases, with 17 bases remaining between them. The CDR3 sequence is CASSRTGGESEQYS. The CDR3 DNA reads as TGTGCCAGCAGCCGGACAGGAGGGGAGTCCGAGCAGTACTCC.

CDR3: CASSSRTGPWEQYF. DNA for the CDR3: TGCGCCAGCAGCAGCCGGACAGGGCCCTGGGAGCAGTACTTC. The chain employs TRBV4-1 and TRBJ2-7; 8 bases map to TRBD1. The V gene end was trimmed by 5 bases and the J gene end by 7 bases; junction bases not matched to a gene: 10. The CDR3 totals 14 residues. Germline V gives CDR1 MGHRA, CDR2 YSYEKL.

This clonotype was observed many times. V usage is TRBV24-1 and J usage is TRBJ2-3; 7 nucleotides align to TRBD2. Germline lookup yields CDR1 KGHDR and CDR2 SFDVKD. This CDR3 has 15 amino acids. Trimming cost V 0 bases and J 4 bases; bases outside gene matches: 3. CDR3 protein: CATSDLRLAADTQYF. The CDR3 DNA is TGTGCCACCAGTGATTTGCGACTAGCTGCAGATACGCAGTATTTT.

This clonotype was recorded many times. The chain joins TRBV10-3 to TRBJ1-1; possibly TRBD1 for D (6 bases). Trimming took 1 base from V and 4 from J, leaving 13 bases between them. Germline-derived CDR1 and CDR2 are ENHRY and SYGVKD. CDR3 length: 15 residues. In DNA, the CDR3 is TGTGCCATCAGTGAGTGGGGGGCGGAGGGCACTGAAGCTTTCTTT. This translates into CAISEWGAEGTEAFF.

This clonotype showed up many times. The J gene is TRBJ2-2, the V gene TRBV20-1; D remains unclear. This CDR3 contains 13 residues. V shed 5 bases and J shed 7 bases, with 14 bases lying between them. Germline V gene lookup returns CDR1 DFQATT and CDR2 SNEGSKA (reference sequence). The CDR3 protein is CSAPDGRHGELFF. CDR3 DNA: TGCAGTGCTCCAGATGGGCGGCACGGGGAGCTGTTTTTT.

The gene calls are TRBV6-2 or TRBV6-3 and TRBJ1-5, with 9 bases aligning to TRBD1. The length of the CDR3 is 14 residues. The germline V gene has CDR1 MNHEY and CDR2 SVGEGT. Germline trimming cut 10 bases from V and 0 bases from J; bases unmatched to any gene: 4. The DNA for the CDR3 is TGTGCCATCGACAGGGGGAATAGCAATCAGCCCCAGCATTTT. Encoded protein: CAIDRGNSNQPQHF.

This clonotype has a count of ten or more. The V and J genes are TRBV7-3 and TRBJ1-2; D is ambiguous. Germline V gene data show CDR1 as SGHTA and CDR2 as FQGTGA. The germline V and J ends were trimmed by 5 bases and 2 bases, with 15 bases remaining between them. This CDR3 has 15 residues. CDR3 DNA: TGTGCCAGCAGCGCAACGGGAGCTGGGAACTATGGCTACACCTTC. Translating gives CASSATGAGNYGYTF.

To note about this clonotype: A much larger clone sits a single nucleotide away, making a read error possible. The chain links TRBV2 to TRBJ2-7; 11 bases map to TRBD2. Per the germline V gene, CDR1 is SNHLY and CDR2 is FYNNEI. The CDR3 runs 16 residues. The DNA for the CDR3 is TGTGCCAGCAGTTGGGGTAGCGGGAGGGGAAGCTACAAGCAGTACTTC. The encoded protein is CASSWGSGRGSYKQYF.

This clonotype has ten or more counts. CDR3 bases: TGTGCCAGCAGCGTAGACGGGTACCAAGAGACCCAGTACTTC. Amino acid sequence: CASSVDGYQETQYF. The rearrangement joins TRBV9 to TRBJ2-5; D not certain. With 0 bases removed from V and 0 bases from J, the gap between germline ends came to 6 bases. This CDR3 contains 14 residues. Germline lookup yields CDR1 SGDLS and CDR2 YYNGEE.

This clonotype was detected ten times or more. The chain couples TRBV7-2 to TRBJ1-2, with a possible D match to TRBD1 (6 bases). CDR3 length: 15 amino acids. V was cut by 0 bases and J by 6 bases, with 14 bases left in between. The germline V gene has CDR1 SGHTA and CDR2 FQGNSA. The CDR3 DNA sequence: TGTGCCAGCAGCTTAGCATACAGGGCCCAAAATGGCTACACCTTC. Translation: CASSLAYRAQNGYTF.

This clonotype was found a few times. The V call is TRBV20-1, the J call TRBJ2-3; TRBD2 matches 7 bases. This CDR3 has 14 residues. Trimming removed 3 bases from V and 9 bases from J; junction bases left unmatched: 12. The germline V gene encodes CDR1 DFQATT and CDR2 SNEGSKA (reference sequence). The CDR3 DNA reads TGCAGTGCTAGCCCGGGAGGAGCACAGAGGACGCAGTATTTT. It yields the protein CSASPGGAQRTQYF.

This clonotype was seen repeatedly, ten times or more. The rearrangement links TRBV5-1 to TRBJ1-6, with TRBD1 as a possible D gene (5 bases). CDR3 length equals 14 residues. Deletions cut 4 bases from V and 2 bases from J, with 7 bases between. Germline values: CDR1 SGHRS, CDR2 YFSETQ. CDR3 nucleotide sequence: TGCGCCAGCAGCCGGGACCCCTATAATTCACCCCTCCACTTT. This sequence encodes CASSRDPYNSPLHF. Based on the CDR3 plus reference TRBV5-1 and TRBJ1-6, the full variable domain is KAGVTQTPRYLIKTRGQQVTLSCSPISGHRSVSWYQQTPGQGLQFLFEYFSETQRNKGNFPGRFSGRQFSNSRSEMNVSTLELGDSALYLCASSRDPYNSPLHFGNGTRLTVT.

In this sample, this clonotype turned up many times. The chain carries TRBV6-5 and TRBJ1-1; D perhaps matches TRBD1 (5 bases). CDR3 length equals 15 residues. Germline CDR1 and CDR2: MNHEY and SVGAGI. V lost 1 base, J lost 0 bases, and 9 bases lay in between. The DNA for the CDR3 is TGTGCCAGCAGTTACTGGCCAGGGTTGAACACTGAAGCTTTCTTT. Its translation is CASSYWPGLNTEAFF.

This clonotype showed up many times. This sequence joins TRBV4-1 and TRBJ2-2, with unresolved D. The CDR3 sequence is 12 residues long. The V gene's germline CDR1 is MGHRA and CDR2 YSYEKL. V was shortened by 2 bases and J by 7 bases, with 5 bases between the two germline ends. The CDR3 DNA sequence: TGCGCCAGCAGCCAAATTGGCGGGGAGCTGTTTTTT. Protein sequence: CASSQIGGELFF.

V is TRBV7-2 and J is TRBJ2-1, with TRBD2 matching over 13 bases. After removal of 0 bases from V and 0 bases from J, the junction contained 8 bases not matched to a gene. The germline V gene encodes CDR1 SGHTA and CDR2 FQGNSA. The CDR3 extends over 20 amino acids. The CDR3 bases are TGTGCCAGCAGCTTAGCAAGAGGACTAGCGGGAGACAGCTCCTACAATGAGCAGTTCTTC. This translates into CASSLARGLAGDSSYNEQFF. Drawing the rest from reference TRBV7-2 and TRBJ2-1, the complete variable domain is GAGVSQSPSNKVTEKGKDVELRCDPISGHTALYWYRQSLGQGLEFLIYFQGNSAPDKSGLPSDRFSAERTGGSVSTLTIQRTQQEDSAVYLCASSLARGLAGDSSYNEQFFGPGTRLTVL.

V and J are TRBV3-1 and TRBJ2-2, with D uncertain. CDR1 is LGHDT and CDR2 is YNNKEL in the germline V gene (reference sequence). The CDR3 runs 16 residues. Trimming took off 1 base at V and 4 bases at J, with 13 bases between the two ends. The CDR3 sequence is CASSQVGPPITGELFF. CDR3 bases: TGTGCCAGCAGCCAAGTGGGCCCACCGATCACCGGGGAGCTGTTTTTT.

The table lists this clonotype with many counts. This rearrangement joins TRBV3-1 to TRBJ2-2; 8 bases are shared with TRBD2. Trimming at V came to 3 bases and at J to 2 bases, leaving 8 bases not matched to a gene. The germline V gene encodes CDR1 LGHDT and CDR2 YNNKEL (reference sequence). There are 17 residues in the CDR3. CDR3: CASSHYGGAANTGELFF. As DNA, the CDR3 is TGTGCCAGCAGCCACTACGGGGGGGCGGCAAACACCGGGGAGCTGTTTTTT.

The rearrangement uses TRBV20-1 and TRBJ1-5; no reliable D call. The CDR3 has 14 amino acids. Germline loops: CDR1 DFQATT, CDR2 SNEGSKA (reference sequence). Deletions cut 6 bases from V and 0 bases from J, with 12 bases between. CDR3 protein: CSAPKGYSNQPQHF. CDR3 nucleotide sequence: TGCAGTGCCCCCAAGGGTTATAGCAATCAGCCCCAGCATTTT.

Concerning this clonotype: A much bigger clone sits one base away, suggesting this may be a read error. The CDR3 sequence: CSDLAVKAYEQYF. The CDR3 DNA sequence: TGCAGCGACCTAGCGGTGAAAGCCTACGAGCAGTACTTC. The rearrangement links TRBV29-1 to TRBJ2-7; TRBD2 matches at 7 bases. V trimming: 7 bases; J trimming: 2 bases; junction bases outside the gene matches: 8. The CDR3 has 13 amino acids. Germline assignment: CDR1 SQVTM and CDR2 ANQGSEA.

In its sample, this clonotype was seen many times. The gene calls are TRBV30 and TRBJ2-2; D not resolved. The germline gives CDR1 GTSNPN, CDR2 SVGIG (reference sequence). V was trimmed by 0 bases and J by 7 bases, leaving 6 bases between them. The CDR3 runs 12 residues. The CDR3 DNA is TGTGCCTGGAGTGTCTCGATCGGGGAGCTGTTTTTT. It is translated as CAWSVSIGELFF.

This clonotype has a count of ten or more. This sequence joins TRBV30 and TRBJ2-1; perhaps D is TRBD1 or TRBD2 (5 bases each). This CDR3 is built from 14 residues. Germline V lookup: CDR1 GTSNPN, CDR2 SVGIG (reference sequence). V gave up 5 bases and J gave up 2 bases, with 13 bases separating them. CDR3 sequence reads: CAWAEGNAYNEQFF. In DNA, the CDR3 is TGTGCCTGGGCAGAGGGGAACGCCTACAATGAGCAGTTCTTC.

This clonotype was seen ten or more times. The chain couples TRBV20-1 to TRBJ2-7; the D gene is possibly TRBD2 (6 bases). CDR3 length: 14 amino acids. V was trimmed by 3 bases and J by 7 bases, leaving 19 bases between them. Germline CDR1 reads DFQATT; CDR2 reads SNEGSKA (reference sequence). The CDR3 DNA is TGCAGTGCTAGGCCGGGACTCCCTGGGCTGGAGCAGTACTTC. This sequence encodes CSARPGLPGLEQYF.

Ten or more counts support this clonotype. The V and J genes are TRBV28 and TRBJ2-1; D is unresolved. Trimming cost V 7 bases and J 6 bases, with 7 bases left between them. CDR1 and CDR2 (germline): MDHEN, SYDVKM. There are 11 residues in the CDR3. The CDR3 region has the DNA TGTGCCAGCACTGTCCGCAATGAGCAGTTCTTC. Its protein is CASTVRNEQFF. Variable domain in full (rest from reference TRBV28 and TRBJ2-1): DVKVTQSSRYLVKRTGEKVFLECVQDMDHENMFWYRQDPGLGLRLIYFSYDVKMKEKGDIPEGYSVSREKKERFSLILESASTNQTSMYLCASTVRNEQFFGPGTRLTVL.

This clonotype was seen many times. V is TRBV3-1 and J is TRBJ2-7; 10 nucleotides agree with TRBD2. CDR1 and CDR2 from the germline V gene are LGHDT and YNNKEL (reference sequence). J gave up 4 bases and V 4 bases, and 7 bases lay outside the gene matches. The CDR3 runs to 15 residues. The CDR3, as DNA: TGTGCCAGCAGCCTCCTCCTAGCGGGAGCGTACGAGCAGTACTTC. Its protein product is CASSLLLAGAYEQYF.

This clonotype has ten or more counts. The V call is TRBV18, the J call TRBJ1-5; D is possibly TRBD1 (5 bases). Germline-derived CDR1 and CDR2 are KGHSH and LQKENI. This CDR3 has 15 amino acids. Trimming shortened V by 6 bases and J by 3 bases, and 15 bases separated the two germline ends. Here the CDR3 reads CASSPGRTNNQPQHF. Here the CDR3 DNA reads TGTGCCAGCTCGCCAGGGAGAACGAACAATCAGCCCCAGCATTTT.

The sample holds a few counts of this clonotype. The J gene is TRBJ2-1, the V gene TRBV5-1; no reliable D call. This CDR3 comprises 13 residues. Germline V gene data show CDR1 as SGHRS and CDR2 as YFSETQ. V was trimmed by 0 bases and J by 6 bases, leaving 7 bases between them. The CDR3 DNA sequence: TGCGCCAGCAGCTTGGTGGTAACCAATGAGCAGTTCTTC. Translating it yields CASSLVVTNEQFF.

This clonotype occurred many times. The chain employs TRBV3-1 and TRBJ1-4; D is unresolved. Trimming stripped 4 bases from V and 11 bases from J, with 14 bases between. This CDR3 is 13 amino acids long. The V gene's germline CDR1 is LGHDT and CDR2 YNNKEL (reference sequence). CDR3: CASSPSGAGKLFF. CDR3 DNA: TGTGCCAGCAGCCCATCGGGTGCTGGGAAACTGTTTTTT.